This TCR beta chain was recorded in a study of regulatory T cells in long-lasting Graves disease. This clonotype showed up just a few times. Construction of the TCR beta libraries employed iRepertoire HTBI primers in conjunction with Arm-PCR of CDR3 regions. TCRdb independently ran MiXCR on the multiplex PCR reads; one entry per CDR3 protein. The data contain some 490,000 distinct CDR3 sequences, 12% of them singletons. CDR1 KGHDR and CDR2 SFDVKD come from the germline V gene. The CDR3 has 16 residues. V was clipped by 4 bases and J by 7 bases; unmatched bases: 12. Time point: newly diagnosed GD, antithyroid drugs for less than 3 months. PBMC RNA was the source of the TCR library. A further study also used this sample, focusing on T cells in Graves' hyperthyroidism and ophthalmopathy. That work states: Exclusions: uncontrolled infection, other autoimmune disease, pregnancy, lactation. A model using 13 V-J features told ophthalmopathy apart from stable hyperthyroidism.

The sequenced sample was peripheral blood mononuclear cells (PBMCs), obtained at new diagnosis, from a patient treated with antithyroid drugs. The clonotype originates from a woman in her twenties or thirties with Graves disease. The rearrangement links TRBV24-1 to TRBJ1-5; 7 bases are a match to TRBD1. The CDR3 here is CATSDPRQGPAQPQHF. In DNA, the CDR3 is TGTGCCACCAGTGACCCCCGACAGGGTCCGGCGCAGCCCCAGCATTTT.